This T cell receptor beta chain stems from a study of blood T cell repertoires in COVID-19. Original processing notes: Nucleated cell counts were estimated from reference gene primer amplification. Sequencing used immunoSEQ multiplex PCR; TCRdb keeps in-frame clones, though not all of them. Clone size and the V and J calls come from that table; the DNA yielded D and trimming. The sample holds about 150,000 clones, approximately 90% seen once. The junction had 10 bases not matched to a gene; V was cut back by 4 bases and J by 8 bases. Germline loops: CDR1 SGHTA, CDR2 FQGNSA. The CDR3 spans 15 residues. This study enrolled people aged roughly 18 to 90 from approximately 25 US geographic areas. Clinical history reported by participants formed the basis on which cohorts were assigned. No more than 2 weeks before study entry, exposed participants had met a case of COVID-19.

The gene calls are TRBV7-2 and TRBJ2-1; 8 nucleotides match TRBD2. The clonotype comes from a woman in her thirties or forties who had been exposed to COVID-19. The sequencing sample was made of PBMCs or T cells enriched from blood (not recorded which). This chain's CDR3 is CASSYRGGRFDEQFF. For the CDR3, the DNA is TGTGCCAGCAGCTATCGGGGGGGCCGGTTCGATGAGCAGTTCTTC.